This T cell receptor (beta chain) was captured by sequencing in a study of cytomegalovirus exposure and HLA in healthy donors. This clone has more than one count but fewer than ten. The primer mix had 60 Vbeta and 13 Jbeta primers. Method: immunoSEQ multiplex PCR; TCRdb's copy keeps in-frame clones and lacks some. The table lists some 160,000 clones, roughly 80% of them singletons. The CDR3 is 14 residues long. Germline CDR1 reads SGHVS; CDR2 reads FNYEAQ. The V end was cut by 7 bases, the J end by 6 bases, with 19 bases between. The material sequenced was PBMCs. The source is a man between 50 and 59 years old in good health and CMV-seropositive. The rearrangement links TRBV7-6 to TRBJ2-7; D gene ambiguous. The chain's CDR3 is CASTPENLAGEQYF. The CDR3 bases are TGTGCCAGCACCCCCGAGAACCTCGCCGGCGAGCAGTACTTC.